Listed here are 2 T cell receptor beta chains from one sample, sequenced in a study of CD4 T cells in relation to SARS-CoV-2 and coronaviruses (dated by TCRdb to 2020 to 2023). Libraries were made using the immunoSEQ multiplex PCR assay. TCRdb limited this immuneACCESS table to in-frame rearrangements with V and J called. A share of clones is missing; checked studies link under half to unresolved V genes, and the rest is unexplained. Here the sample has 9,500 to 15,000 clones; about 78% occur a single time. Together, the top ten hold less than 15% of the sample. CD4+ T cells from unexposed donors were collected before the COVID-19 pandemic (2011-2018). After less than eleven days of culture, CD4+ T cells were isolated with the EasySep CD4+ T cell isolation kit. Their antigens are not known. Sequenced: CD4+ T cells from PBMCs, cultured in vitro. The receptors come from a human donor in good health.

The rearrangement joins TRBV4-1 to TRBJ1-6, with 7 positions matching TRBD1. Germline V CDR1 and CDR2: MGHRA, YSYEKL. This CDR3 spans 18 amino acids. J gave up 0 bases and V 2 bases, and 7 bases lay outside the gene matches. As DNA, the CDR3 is TGCGCCAGCAGCCAACATTGGACAGGAAGCTCCTATAATTCACCCCTCCACTTT. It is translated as CASSQHWTGSSYNSPLHF.

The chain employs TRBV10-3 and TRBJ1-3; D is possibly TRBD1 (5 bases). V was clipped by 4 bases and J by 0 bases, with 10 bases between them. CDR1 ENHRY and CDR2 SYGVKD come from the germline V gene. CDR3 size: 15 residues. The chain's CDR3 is CAISAGRDSGNTIYF. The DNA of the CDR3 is TGTGCCATCAGTGCGGGCAGGGACTCTGGAAACACCATATATTTT.